This TCR beta chain was identified in a study of cytomegalovirus exposure and HLA in healthy donors. Study-level findings and limits: Subsequent analysis revealed that first-cohort TCR clusters tended to co-occur in the 90 to 150 validation repertoires. While the bulk of TCR sequences proved rare, some public TCRs turned up in many donors.

TCRdb's copy holds only in-frame clones and misses some; the assay was immunoSEQ multiplex PCR. Of over 150,000 clones in the sample, around 84% were seen once. The germline V gene has CDR1 LNHNV and CDR2 YYDKDF (reference sequence). The V and J ends lost 4 bases and 2 bases respectively, with 12 bases between them. CDR3 length: 14 residues. Worth noting for this clone: Its antigen is unknown.

Sample: PBMCs. J is TRBJ2-7 and V is TRBV15; possible D gene TRBD1, 5 bases. The sequence came from a human donor in good health. CDR3 residues: CATSTGQGTYEQYF. CDR3 DNA: TGTGCCACCAGCACCGGCCAGGGTACCTACGAGCAGTACTTC.